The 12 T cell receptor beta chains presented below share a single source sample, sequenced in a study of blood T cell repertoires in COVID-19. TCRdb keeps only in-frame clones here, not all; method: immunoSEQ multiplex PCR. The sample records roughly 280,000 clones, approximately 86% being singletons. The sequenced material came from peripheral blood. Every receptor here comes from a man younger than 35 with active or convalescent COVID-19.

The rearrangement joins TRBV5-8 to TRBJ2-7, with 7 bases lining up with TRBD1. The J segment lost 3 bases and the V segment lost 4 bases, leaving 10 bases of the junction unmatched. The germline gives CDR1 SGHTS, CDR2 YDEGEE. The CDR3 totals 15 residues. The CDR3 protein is CASSVGQEPNYEQYF. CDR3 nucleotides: TGTGCCAGCAGCGTAGGACAGGAGCCAAACTACGAGCAGTACTTC.

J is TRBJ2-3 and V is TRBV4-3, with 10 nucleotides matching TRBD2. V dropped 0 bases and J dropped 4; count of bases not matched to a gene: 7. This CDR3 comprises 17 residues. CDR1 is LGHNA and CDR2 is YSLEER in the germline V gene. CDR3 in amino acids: CASSQDRLAGVPDTQYF. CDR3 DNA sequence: TGCGCCAGCAGCCAAGACCGGCTAGCGGGAGTCCCAGATACGCAGTATTTT.

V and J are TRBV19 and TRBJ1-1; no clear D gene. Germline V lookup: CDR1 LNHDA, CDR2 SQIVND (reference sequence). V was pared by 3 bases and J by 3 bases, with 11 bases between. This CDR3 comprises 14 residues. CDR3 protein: CASSMAGSHTEAFF. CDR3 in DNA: TGTGCCAGTAGTATGGCGGGCTCTCACACTGAAGCTTTCTTT.

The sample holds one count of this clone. The CDR3 bases are TGTGCCAGCAGCCTTTTAGGACAGGCCTACGAGCAGTACTTC. Amino acids: CASSLLGQAYEQYF. The chain couples TRBV3-1 (or the pseudogene TRBV3-2) to TRBJ2-7, with TRBD1 matching 7 bases. The V gene end was trimmed by 4 bases and the J gene end by 2 bases; junction bases not matched to a gene: 5. This CDR3 contains 14 residues. Looked up from germline, CDR1 is LGHDT and CDR2 is YNNKEL (reference sequence).

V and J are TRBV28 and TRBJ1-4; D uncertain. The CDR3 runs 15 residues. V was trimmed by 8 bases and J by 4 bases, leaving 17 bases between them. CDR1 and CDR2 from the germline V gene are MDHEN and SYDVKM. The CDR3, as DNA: TGTGCCAGCGGCCGCCCTTTAACAGTTAATGAAAAACTGTTTTTT. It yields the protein CASGRPLTVNEKLFF.

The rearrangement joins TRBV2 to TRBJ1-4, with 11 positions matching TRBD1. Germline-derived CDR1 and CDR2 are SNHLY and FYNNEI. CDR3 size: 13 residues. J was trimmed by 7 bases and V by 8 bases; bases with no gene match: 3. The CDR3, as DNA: TGTGCCAGCGTCGGACAGGGGGCTGAAAAACTGTTTTTT. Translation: CASVGQGAEKLFF.

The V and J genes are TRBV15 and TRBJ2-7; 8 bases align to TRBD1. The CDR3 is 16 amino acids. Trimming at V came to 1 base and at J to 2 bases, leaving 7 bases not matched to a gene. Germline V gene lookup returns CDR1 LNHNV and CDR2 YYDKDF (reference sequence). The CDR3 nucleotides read TGTGCCACCAGCAGAGCCTCCGGGACAGGTGCCTACGAGCAGTACTTC. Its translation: CATSRASGTGAYEQYF.

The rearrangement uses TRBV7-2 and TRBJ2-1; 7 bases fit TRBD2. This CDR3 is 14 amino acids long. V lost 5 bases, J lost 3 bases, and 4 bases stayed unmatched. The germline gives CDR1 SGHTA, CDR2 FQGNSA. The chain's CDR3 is CASSQRGVYNEQFF. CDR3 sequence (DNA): TGTGCCAGCAGCCAGCGGGGCGTCTACAATGAGCAGTTCTTC. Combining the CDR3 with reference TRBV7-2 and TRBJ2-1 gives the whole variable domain GAGVSQSPSNKVTEKGKDVELRCDPISGHTALYWYRQSLGQGLEFLIYFQGNSAPDKSGLPSDRFSAERTGGSVSTLTIQRTQQEDSAVYLCASSQRGVYNEQFFGPGTRLTVL.

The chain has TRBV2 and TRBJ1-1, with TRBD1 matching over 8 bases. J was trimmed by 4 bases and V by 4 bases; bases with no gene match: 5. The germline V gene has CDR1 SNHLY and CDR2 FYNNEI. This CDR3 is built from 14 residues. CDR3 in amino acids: CASSGDRSSTEAFF. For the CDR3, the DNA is TGTGCCAGCAGTGGGGACAGGTCGTCCACTGAAGCTTTCTTT.

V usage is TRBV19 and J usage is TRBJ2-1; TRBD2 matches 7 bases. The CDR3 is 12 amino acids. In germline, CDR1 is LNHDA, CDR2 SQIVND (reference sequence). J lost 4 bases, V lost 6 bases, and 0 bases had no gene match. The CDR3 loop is CASSGGYNEQFF. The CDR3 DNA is TGTGCCAGTAGCGGGGGGTACAATGAGCAGTTCTTC.

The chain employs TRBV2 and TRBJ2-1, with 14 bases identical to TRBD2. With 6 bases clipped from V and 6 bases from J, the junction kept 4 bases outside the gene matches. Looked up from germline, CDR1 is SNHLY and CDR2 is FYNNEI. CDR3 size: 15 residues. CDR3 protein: CASRRLAGGPNEQFF. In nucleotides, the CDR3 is TGTGCCAGCAGACGACTAGCGGGAGGGCCCAATGAGCAGTTCTTC.

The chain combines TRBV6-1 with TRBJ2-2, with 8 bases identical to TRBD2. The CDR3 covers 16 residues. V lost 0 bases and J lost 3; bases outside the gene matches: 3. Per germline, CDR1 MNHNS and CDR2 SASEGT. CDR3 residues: CASSEALAVHTGELFF. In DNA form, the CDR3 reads TGTGCCAGCAGTGAAGCACTAGCGGTCCACACCGGGGAGCTGTTTTTT.